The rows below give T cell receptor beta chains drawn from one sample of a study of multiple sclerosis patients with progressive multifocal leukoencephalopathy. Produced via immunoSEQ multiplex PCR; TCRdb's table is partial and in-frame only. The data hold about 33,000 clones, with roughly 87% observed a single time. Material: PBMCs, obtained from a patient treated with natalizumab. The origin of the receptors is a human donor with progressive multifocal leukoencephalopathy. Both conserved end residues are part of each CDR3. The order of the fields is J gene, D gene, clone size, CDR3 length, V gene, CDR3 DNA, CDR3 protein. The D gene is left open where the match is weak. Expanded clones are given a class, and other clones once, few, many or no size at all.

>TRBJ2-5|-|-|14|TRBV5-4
TGTGCCAGCAGCTTGCTCCTAGCCGGTGAGACCCAGTACTTC
CASSLLLAGETQYF
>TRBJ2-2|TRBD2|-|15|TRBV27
TGTGCCAGCAGTTATAGCGGGAAAAGGGCCGGGGAGCTGTTTTTT
CASSYSGKRAGELFF
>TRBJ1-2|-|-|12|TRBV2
TGTGCCAGCAGCGCGACTGCATATGGCTACACCTTC
CASSATAYGYTF
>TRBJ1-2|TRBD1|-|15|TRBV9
TGTGCCAGCAGCGTAGGGGACAGAACGAACTATGGCTACACCTTC
CASSVGDRTNYGYTF
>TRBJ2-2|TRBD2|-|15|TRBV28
TGTGCCAGCAGTTGGGAGGGGCGGGACACCGGGGAGCTGTTTTTT
CASSWEGRDTGELFF
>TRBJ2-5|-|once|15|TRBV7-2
TGTGCCAGCAGCCTCGCGGGATGGTACGGAGAGACCCAGTACTTC
CASSLAGWYGETQYF
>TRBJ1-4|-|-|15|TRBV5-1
TGCGCCAGCAGCTTGGATCTGGGGGCAGGTGAAAAACTGTTTTTT
CASSLDLGAGEKLFF
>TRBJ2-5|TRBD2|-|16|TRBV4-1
TGCGCCAGCAGCCAAGAGGCGGGAGGGCCTTATGGGACCCAGTACTTC
CASSQEAGGPYGTQYF
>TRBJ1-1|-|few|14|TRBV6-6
TGTGCCAGCAGCCCCCAGGGTTGGGACACTGAAGCTTTCTTT
CASSPQGWDTEAFF
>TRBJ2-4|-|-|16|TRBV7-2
TGTGCCAGCAGCTCCGAGCCCCGGGGAGCCAAAAACATTCAGTACTTC
CASSSEPRGAKNIQYF
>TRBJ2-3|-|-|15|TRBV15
TGTGCCACCAGCAGAGAATTTGGAAGCACAGATACGCAGTATTTT
CATSREFGSTDTQYF
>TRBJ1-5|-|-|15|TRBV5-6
TGTGCCAGCAGCTTGGGAGGGGCGGGCAGTCAGCCCCAGCATTTT
CASSLGGAGSQPQHF
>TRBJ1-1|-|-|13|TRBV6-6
TGTGCCAGCAGTTTCAAAGGGAACACTGAAGCTTTCTTT
CASSFKGNTEAFF
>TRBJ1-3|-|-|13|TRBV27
TGTGCCAGCACGAGGGGGGTCGGAAACACCATATATTTT
CASTRGVGNTIYF
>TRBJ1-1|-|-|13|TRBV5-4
TGTGCCAGCAGCCCGGGACCGAACACTGAAGCTTTCTTT
CASSPGPNTEAFF
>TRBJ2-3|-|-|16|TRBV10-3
TGTGCCATCAGTGAGTCCCCAGGGAGCAGGACAGATACGCAGTATTTT
CAISESPGSRTDTQYF
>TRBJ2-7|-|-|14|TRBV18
TGTGCCAGCTCACCACTACAGACAGCCTACGAGCAGTACTTC
CASSPLQTAYEQYF